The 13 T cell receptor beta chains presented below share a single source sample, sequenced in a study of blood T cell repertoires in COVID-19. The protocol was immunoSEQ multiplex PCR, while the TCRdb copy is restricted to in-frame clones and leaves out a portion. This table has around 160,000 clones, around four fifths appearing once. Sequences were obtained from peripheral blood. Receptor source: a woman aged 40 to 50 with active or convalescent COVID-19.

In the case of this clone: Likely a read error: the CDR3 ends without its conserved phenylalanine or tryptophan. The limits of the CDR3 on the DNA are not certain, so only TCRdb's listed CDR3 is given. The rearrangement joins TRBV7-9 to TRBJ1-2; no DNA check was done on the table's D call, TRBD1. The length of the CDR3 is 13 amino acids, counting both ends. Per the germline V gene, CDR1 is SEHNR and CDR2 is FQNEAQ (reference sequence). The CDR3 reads CASSLPDRGDIMG.

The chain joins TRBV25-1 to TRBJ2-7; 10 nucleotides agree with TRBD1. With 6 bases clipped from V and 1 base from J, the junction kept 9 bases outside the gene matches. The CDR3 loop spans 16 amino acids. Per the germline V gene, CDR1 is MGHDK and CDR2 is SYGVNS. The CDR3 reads CASRGETGGASYEQYF. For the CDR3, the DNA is TGTGCCAGCAGGGGCGAGACAGGGGGCGCGTCCTACGAGCAGTACTTC.

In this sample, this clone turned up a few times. CDR3: CASSLLTSGDEQYF. In DNA form, the CDR3 reads TGTGCCAGCAGCCTCCTGACTAGCGGGGACGAGCAGTACTTC. The chain has TRBV7-9 and TRBJ2-7; TRBD2 aligns across 11 bases. The germline V gene encodes CDR1 SEHNR and CDR2 FQNEAQ (reference sequence). Germline trimming cut 5 bases from V and 5 bases from J; bases unmatched to any gene: 5. There are 14 residues in the CDR3.

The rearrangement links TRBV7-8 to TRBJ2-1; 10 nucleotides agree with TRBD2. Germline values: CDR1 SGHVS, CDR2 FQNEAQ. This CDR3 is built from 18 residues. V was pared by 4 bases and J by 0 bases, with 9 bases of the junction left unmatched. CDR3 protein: CASSSPAGLAVSYNEQFF. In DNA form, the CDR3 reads TGTGCCAGCAGCTCACCCGCCGGACTAGCGGTCTCCTACAATGAGCAGTTCTTC.

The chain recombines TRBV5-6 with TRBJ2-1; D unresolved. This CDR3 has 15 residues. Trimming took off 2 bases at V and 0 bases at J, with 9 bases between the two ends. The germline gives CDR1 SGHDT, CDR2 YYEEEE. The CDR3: CASSFKTVSYNEQFF. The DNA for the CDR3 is TGTGCCAGCAGCTTCAAAACAGTCTCCTACAATGAGCAGTTCTTC.

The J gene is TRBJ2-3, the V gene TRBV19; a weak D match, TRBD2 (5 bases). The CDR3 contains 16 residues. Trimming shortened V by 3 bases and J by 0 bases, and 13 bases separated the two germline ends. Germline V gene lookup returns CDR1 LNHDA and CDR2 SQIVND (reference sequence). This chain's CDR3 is CASSIYSAGSTDTQYF. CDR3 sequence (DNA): TGTGCCAGTAGTATCTACTCGGCGGGTAGCACAGATACGCAGTATTTT.

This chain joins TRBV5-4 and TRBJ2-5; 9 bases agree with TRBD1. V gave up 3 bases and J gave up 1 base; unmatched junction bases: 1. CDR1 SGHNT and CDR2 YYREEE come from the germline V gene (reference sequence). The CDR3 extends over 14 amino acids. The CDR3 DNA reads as TGTGCCAGCAGCTGGGGACAGGGCCAAGAGACCCAGTACTTC. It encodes CASSWGQGQETQYF.

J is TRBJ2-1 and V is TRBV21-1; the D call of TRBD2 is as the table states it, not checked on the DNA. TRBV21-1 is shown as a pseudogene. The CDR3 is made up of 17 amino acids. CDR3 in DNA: TGTGCCAGCAGCCCTCAGCGACTAGCGGGATGTGGAAATGAGCAGTTCTTC. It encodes CASSPQRLAGCGNEQFF.

This CDR3 reads CASSPTLPGQYNSPLHF. The DNA for the CDR3 is TGTGCCAGCAGCCCGACCCTTCCGGGACAGTATAATTCACCCCTCCACTTT. The rearrangement links TRBV5-4 to TRBJ1-6; 7 nucleotides agree with TRBD1. The CDR3 is made up of 17 amino acids. Germline CDR1 and CDR2: SGHNT and YYREEE (reference sequence). Losses at the gene ends were 4 bases for V and 4 bases for J; bases not matched to a gene: 11.

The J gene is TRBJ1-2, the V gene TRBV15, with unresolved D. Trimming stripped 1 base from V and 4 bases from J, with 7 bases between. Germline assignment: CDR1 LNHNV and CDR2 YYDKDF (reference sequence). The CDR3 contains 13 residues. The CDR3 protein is CATSRVASYGYTF. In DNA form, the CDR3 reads TGTGCCACCAGCAGAGTGGCCAGCTATGGCTACACCTTC.

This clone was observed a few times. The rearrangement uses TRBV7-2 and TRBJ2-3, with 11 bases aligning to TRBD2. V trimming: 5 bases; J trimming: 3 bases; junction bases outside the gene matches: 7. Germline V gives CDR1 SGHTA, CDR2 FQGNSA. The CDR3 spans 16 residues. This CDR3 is CASSPQPSGRTDTQYF. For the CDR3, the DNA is TGTGCCAGCAGCCCCCAACCTAGCGGGAGGACAGATACGCAGTATTTT.

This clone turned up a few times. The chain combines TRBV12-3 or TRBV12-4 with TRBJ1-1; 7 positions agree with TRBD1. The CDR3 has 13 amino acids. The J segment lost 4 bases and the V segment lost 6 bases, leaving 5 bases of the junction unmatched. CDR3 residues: CASSPDRATEAFF. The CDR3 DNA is TGTGCCAGCAGCCCCGACAGGGCCACTGAAGCTTTCTTT.

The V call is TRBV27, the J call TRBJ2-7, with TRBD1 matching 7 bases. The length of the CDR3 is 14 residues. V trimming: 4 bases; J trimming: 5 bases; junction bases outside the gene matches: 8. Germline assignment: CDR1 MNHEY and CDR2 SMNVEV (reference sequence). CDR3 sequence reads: CASSSYRGTHEQYF. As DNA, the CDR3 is TGTGCCAGCAGTTCCTACAGGGGAACCCACGAGCAGTACTTC.